The source of this TCR beta chain is a study of cytomegalovirus exposure and HLA in healthy donors (dated by TCRdb to the late 2010s). About the investigation overall: A later analysis indicated that the 95 to 150 validation repertoires were generated on the platform also employed for the roughly 730 repertoires of the first cohort. The study aimed to test whether signatures of past pathogen exposure could be identified by cataloging public T cell receptors. Besides the first cohort of some 670 subjects, a separate validation cohort made up of 90 to 150 different subjects was used. The study combined high-throughput TCR immunosequencing, statistical association of individual TCRs with disease status, and machine learning to predict cytomegalovirus infection status.

The receptor library was made with the immunoSEQ multiplex PCR assay. As for the authors' bioinformatics: A statistical classification framework was developed to diagnose cytomegalovirus status using the catalog of TCR beta chain sequences. The table was pulled from immuneACCESS by TCRdb, which kept in-frame rearrangements only. Such tables lose some clones; where checked, under half of the loss comes from unresolved V genes, and the rest has no known cause. For V, J and clone size, that table is used; D and trimming come from the DNA. The sample table contains approximately 280,000 clones; only one count was recorded for 80% to 90% of them. Roughly 1% of the sample is taken by the ten largest. The paper as a whole reports these results and caveats: Across donors, most TCR sequences were observed very rarely, whereas some public TCRs were present in many individuals. A total of 164 TCR beta chains were listed by the study as associated with cytomegalovirus. Three of the identified cytomegalovirus-associated TCR beta chains were confirmed in vitro to be specific for cytomegalovirus antigens. A later analysis found that TCRs clustered in the first cohort also tended to co-occur in the roughly 120 validation repertoires, with 90% to 95% of cluster scores above 0. According to the authors, the approach could potentially be generalized to other disease states and immunological phenotypes. All 120 or so repertoires were used to score co-occurrence in the validation cohort in a later analysis, because that analysis had no HLA typing for the cohort. The classifier was reported to diagnose cytomegalovirus status with high specificity and sensitivity in both the original and validation cohorts.

Taken from the germline V gene, the CDR1 and CDR2 loops are SGHRS and YFSETQ. There are 14 amino acids in the CDR3, from cysteine to phenylalanine inclusive. The only DNA kept is the CDR3, 42 bases in frame from the first base. Trimming removed 0 bases from V and 4 bases from J, leaving 10 bases between the germline ends. The donors belonged to the validation cohort of 120 subjects, which was separate from the approximately 660-subject first cohort. To note about this clone: It lacks a known antigen. The input lacks base qualities; no much larger clone sits a single base away.

What was sequenced was PBMCs. This clonotype was obtained from a woman between 18 and 29 years old in good health and CMV-seronegative. Recombination connected TRBV5-1 to TRBJ2-5, with the D gene call left open. The DNA sequence reads TGCGCCAGCAGCTTGGGGTTTCGGAGAGAGACCCAGTACTTC. Its amino acids are CASSLGFRRETQYF.